This TCR beta chain was documented in a study of beta chain features in type 1 diabetes. Findings of the study overall: An over-representation of cells with high TCR expression could result from cDNA sequencing. Moderate but significant shortening of TCRB CDR3s was recorded in all four CD4+ subsets from Type 1 diabetes patients.

This clone was counted between two and nine times. Its specificity is unknown. Reverse transcribing all isolated RNA meant expressed TCRB transcripts were sequenced. Data came from immunoSEQ multiplex PCR; TCRdb stores just in-frame clones and leaves some out. Of 300,000 to 400,000 clones in the sample, roughly 8.8% are singletons; the top ten hold approximately 1%. CDR1 is SGHTA, CDR2 FQGNSA, per germline. CDR3 length equals 15 residues. V lost 1 base and J lost 3, with 13 bases in between. Around 100 mL of blood, on average, came from one heparinised draw per donor. This chain links TRBV7-2 with TRBJ2-7; no clear D. The specimen sequenced was central memory CD4+ T cells from blood. This sequence was found in a man aged 30 to 45 with type 1 diabetes. DNA for the CDR3: TGTGCCAGCAGCTTAGGGGTAGGGTATGGCTACGAGCAGTACTTC. Protein sequence: CASSLGVGYGYEQYF.